These T cell receptor beta chains were read from a single sample in a study of blood T cell repertoires in COVID-19. The repertoire was sequenced with immunoSEQ multiplex PCR; TCRdb's copy has only in-frame clones and lacks some. The sample has 300,000 to 400,000 clones; approximately 89% are singletons. The source material was peripheral blood. The receptors here all came from a woman younger than 35 who had recovered from COVID-19. CDR3s leave out the opening cysteine and the closing phenylalanine or tryptophan. Fields, in order: clone size, D gene, J gene, V gene, CDR3 protein. D genes are given only for firm matches. The size field is filled for only some rows; it gives once, few, many or a size class.

-,TRBD1,TRBJ2-3,TRBV11-3,ASSENRPGTGGADTQY
-,TRBD2,TRBJ2-3,TRBV5-6,ASSPGGGRYRTQY
-,TRBD1,TRBJ1-2,TRBV7-9,ASSLGTGGPYYGYT
-,TRBD2,TRBJ2-1,TRBV7-2,ASSFPSGIRNEQF
-,TRBD1,TRBJ1-5,TRBV30,AWGRPGQGVNQPQH
once,-,TRBJ1-1,TRBV27,ASSPTAMNTEAF
few,-,TRBJ1-5,TRBV2,ASKTSGERQPQH
few,TRBD2,TRBJ2-5,TRBV11-3,ASSRGGGLAGGWETQY
-,TRBD1,TRBJ1-4,TRBV15,ATSGLDRGEKLF
-,TRBD1,TRBJ1-5,TRBV27,ASSLRTGLDFQPQH
-,TRBD2,TRBJ2-5,TRBV11-3,ASSLTYLAGGEETQY
-,TRBD1,TRBJ1-1,TRBV29-1,SVARGPNTEAF
-,TRBD1,TRBJ2-1,TRBV13,ASSTSGDSTQYNEQF
-,-,TRBJ2-3,TRBV28,ASRGHRSSQY
-,-,TRBJ2-1,TRBV5-1,ASSRSGGDYNEQF
-,-,TRBJ1-1,TRBV11-3,ASSLGPGSGNTEAF
few,-,TRBJ2-3,TRBV20-1,SASPRAGHAQVTSTDTQY
-,-,TRBJ2-6,TRBV7-7,ASSLGSGGLLT
once,TRBD2,TRBJ2-2,TRBV11-3,ASSFMASGVTGELF
-,TRBD1,TRBJ1-1,TRBV15,ATSRSPLTGGATEAF
-,-,TRBJ2-1,TRBV7-9,ASSLLAKNNEQF
-,TRBD2,TRBJ2-2,TRBV19,ASSWGRATGELF
once,TRBD2,TRBJ2-1,TRBV24-1,ATSDLTLADNEQF
-,-,TRBJ1-4,TRBV7-2,ASSLERGLHEKLF
once,TRBD2,TRBJ2-3,TRBV4-3,ASSHSSASGRNTQY
-,-,TRBJ2-2,TRBV5-1,ASSLVSLALNTGELF
-,-,TRBJ1-2,TRBV30,AWSSRWGKRNYGYT
-,TRBD1,TRBJ1-1,TRBV6-5,ASSRQGSDTEAF
-,TRBD2,TRBJ2-2,TRBV11-2,ASSLDASGYTGELF
-,TRBD1,TRBJ1-5,TRBV30,AWSDSDRVLDQPQH
-,TRBD2,TRBJ2-1,TRBV3-1/TRBV3-2,ASSLSRLAGGHNEQF
-,-,TRBJ1-2,TRBV29-1,SAYRDEGYT
-,-,TRBJ1-5,TRBV2,ASSDGSYQH
-,-,TRBJ1-3,TRBV30,AWSALHPSWGNTIY
-,TRBD1,TRBJ2-1,TRBV19,ASSPHPGTALYNEQF
-,TRBD1,TRBJ1-3,TRBV5-5,ASSPDWTGSGNTIY
-,-,TRBJ1-4,TRBV6-6,ASRSVATNEKLF
-,TRBD1,TRBJ1-5,TRBV19,ASSLRTGDGNQPQH
-,TRBD2,TRBJ2-2,TRBV14,ASSQDSRLAGGGTGELF
-,TRBD1,TRBJ1-5,TRBV6-2/TRBV6-3,ASSGTGGTIQSQH
-,TRBD1,TRBJ1-1,TRBV5-1,ASSLGQGAEAF
-,TRBD1,TRBJ2-2,TRBV24-1,ATSDYTGTGTGELF